Below, 3 T cell receptor beta chains from the same sample are listed, as sequenced in a study of radiotherapy plus CTLA-4 blockade in lung cancer. Clones were read by immunoSEQ multiplex PCR, and TCRdb kept only the in-frame ones, dropping some. The table shows about 19,000 clones, with about 84% occurring only once. Sequenced here: peripheral blood, sampled from a patient treated with radiotherapy plus ipilimumab. Receptor source: a human donor with non-small cell lung cancer whose response to radiotherapy plus ipilimumab could not be evaluated.

This clone was counted once. J is TRBJ1-1 and V is TRBV19; 8 bases map to TRBD1. The CDR3 loop spans 13 amino acids. V lost 7 bases to trimming and J lost 5 bases; unmatched junction nucleotides: 6. Germline V gene data show CDR1 as LNHDA and CDR2 as SQIVND (reference sequence). The chain's CDR3 is CASTQGARTEAFF. CDR3 bases: TGTGCCAGTACCCAGGGGGCTCGGACTGAAGCTTTCTTT.

The V gene is TRBV6-5, the J gene TRBJ2-7, with a possible D match to TRBD2 (6 bases). The germline V gene has CDR1 MNHEY and CDR2 SVGAGI. This CDR3 spans 14 amino acids. The ends were cut back, 6 bases at V and 5 bases at J, with 17 bases in the middle. For the CDR3, the DNA is TGTGCCAGCAGGGGGGACTTGACGGAGAACGAGCAGTACTTC. This sequence encodes CASRGDLTENEQYF.

The V call is TRBV18, the J call TRBJ2-1; the D gene is possibly TRBD1 (5 bases). In germline, CDR1 is KGHSH, CDR2 LQKENI. This CDR3 has 14 amino acids. V was shortened by 3 bases and J by 5 bases, with 11 bases between the two germline ends. The CDR3 DNA reads TGTGCCAGCTCACCTGGAGACAGAGACAATGAGCAGTTCTTC. As protein: CASSPGDRDNEQFF.